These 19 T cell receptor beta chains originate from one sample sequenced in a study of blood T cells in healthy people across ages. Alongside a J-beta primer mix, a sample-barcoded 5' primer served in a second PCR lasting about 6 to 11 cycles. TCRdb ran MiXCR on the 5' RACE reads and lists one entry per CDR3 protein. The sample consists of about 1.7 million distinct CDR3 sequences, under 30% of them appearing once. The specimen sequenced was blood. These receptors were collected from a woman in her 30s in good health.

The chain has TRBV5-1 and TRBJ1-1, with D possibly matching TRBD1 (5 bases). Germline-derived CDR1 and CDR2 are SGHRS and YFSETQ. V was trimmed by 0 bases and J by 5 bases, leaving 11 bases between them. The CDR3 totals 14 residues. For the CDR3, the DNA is TGCGCCAGCAGCTTGGAAGTGGGGCGTACTGAAGCTTTCTTT. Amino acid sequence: CASSLEVGRTEAFF. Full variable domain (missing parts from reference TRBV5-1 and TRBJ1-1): KAGVTQTPRYLIKTRGQQVTLSCSPISGHRSVSWYQQTPGQGLQFLFEYFSETQRNKGNFPGRFSGRQFSNSRSEMNVSTLELGDSALYLCASSLEVGRTEAFFGQGTRLTVV.

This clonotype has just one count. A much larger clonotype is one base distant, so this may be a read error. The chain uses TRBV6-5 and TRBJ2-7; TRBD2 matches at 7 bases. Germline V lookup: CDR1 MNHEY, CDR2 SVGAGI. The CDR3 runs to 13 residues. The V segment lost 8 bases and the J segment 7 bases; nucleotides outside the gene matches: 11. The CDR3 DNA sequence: TGTGCCAGCCTACGACCGGGGGGAGGTGAGCAGTACTTC. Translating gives CASLRPGGGEQYF.

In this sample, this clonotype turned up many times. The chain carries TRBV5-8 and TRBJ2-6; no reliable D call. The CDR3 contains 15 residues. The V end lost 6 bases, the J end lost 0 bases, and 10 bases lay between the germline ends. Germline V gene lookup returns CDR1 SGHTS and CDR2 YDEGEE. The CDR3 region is CASTFQISGANVLTF. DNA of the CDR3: TGTGCCAGCACCTTCCAGATCTCTGGGGCCAACGTCCTGACTTTC. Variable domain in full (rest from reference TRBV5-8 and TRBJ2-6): EAGVTQSPTHLIKTRGQQATLRCSPISGHTSVYWYQQALGLGLQFLLWYDEGEERNRGNFPPRFSGRQFPNYSSELNVNALELEDSALYLCASTFQISGANVLTFGAGSRLTVL.

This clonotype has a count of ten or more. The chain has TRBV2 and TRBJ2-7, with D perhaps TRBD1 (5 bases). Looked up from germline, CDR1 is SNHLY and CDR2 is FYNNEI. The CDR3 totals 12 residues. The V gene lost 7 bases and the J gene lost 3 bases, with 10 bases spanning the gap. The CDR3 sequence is CASTRVSYEQYF. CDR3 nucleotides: TGTGCCAGCACCAGGGTGAGCTACGAGCAGTACTTC.

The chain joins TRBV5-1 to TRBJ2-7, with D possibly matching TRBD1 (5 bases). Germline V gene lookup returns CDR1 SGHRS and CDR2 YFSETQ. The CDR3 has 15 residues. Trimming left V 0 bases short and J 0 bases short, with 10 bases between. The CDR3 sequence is CASSLDRTDSYEQYF. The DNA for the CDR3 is TGCGCCAGCAGCTTGGACAGGACCGACTCCTACGAGCAGTACTTC.

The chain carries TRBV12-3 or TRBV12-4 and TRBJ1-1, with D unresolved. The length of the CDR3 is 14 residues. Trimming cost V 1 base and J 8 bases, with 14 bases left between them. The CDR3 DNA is TGTGCCAGCAGTTTAGATTTGATGGGTGGGGAAGCTTTCTTT. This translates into CASSLDLMGGEAFF.

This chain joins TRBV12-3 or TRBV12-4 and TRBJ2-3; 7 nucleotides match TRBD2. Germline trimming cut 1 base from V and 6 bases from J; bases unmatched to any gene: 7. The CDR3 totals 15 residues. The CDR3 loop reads CASSLGAGRVDTQYF. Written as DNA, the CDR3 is TGTGCCAGCAGTTTAGGGGCAGGGAGGGTGGATACGCAGTATTTT.

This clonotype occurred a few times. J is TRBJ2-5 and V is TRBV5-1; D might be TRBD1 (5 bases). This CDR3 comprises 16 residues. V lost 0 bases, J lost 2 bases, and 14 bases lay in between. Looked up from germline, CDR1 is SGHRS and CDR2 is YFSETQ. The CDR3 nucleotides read TGCGCCAGCAGCTTGGAATTGGGGCGGTTACAAGAGACCCAGTACTTC. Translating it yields CASSLELGRLQETQYF.

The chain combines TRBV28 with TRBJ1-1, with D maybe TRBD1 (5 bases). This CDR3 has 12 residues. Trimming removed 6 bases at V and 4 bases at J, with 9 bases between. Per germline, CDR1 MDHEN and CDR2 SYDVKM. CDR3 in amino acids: CASSTTVTEAFF. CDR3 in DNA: TGTGCCAGCAGCACGACAGTCACTGAAGCTTTCTTT.

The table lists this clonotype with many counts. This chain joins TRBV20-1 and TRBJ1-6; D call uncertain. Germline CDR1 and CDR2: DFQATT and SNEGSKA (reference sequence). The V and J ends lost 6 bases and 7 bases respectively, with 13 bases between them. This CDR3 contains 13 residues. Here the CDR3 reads CSAEGTPNSPLHF. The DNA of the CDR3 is TGCAGTGCCGAGGGTACCCCAAATTCACCCCTCCACTTT.

The CDR3 spells CASSSGTGAEAFF. The CDR3 region has the DNA TGTGCCAGCAGCTCTGGGACAGGGGCTGAAGCTTTCTTT. The rearrangement uses TRBV11-3 and TRBJ1-1; 10 positions match TRBD1. The CDR3 runs 13 residues. Germline assignment: CDR1 SGHNT and CDR2 YENEEA. The trim removed 4 bases at V and 6 bases at J, leaving 2 bases unmatched.

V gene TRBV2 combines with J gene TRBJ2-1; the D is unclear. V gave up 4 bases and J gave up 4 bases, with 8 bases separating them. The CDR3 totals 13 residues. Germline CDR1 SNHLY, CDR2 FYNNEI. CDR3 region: CASSVVGYNEQFF. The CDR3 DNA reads TGTGCCAGCAGTGTAGTGGGGTACAATGAGCAGTTCTTC. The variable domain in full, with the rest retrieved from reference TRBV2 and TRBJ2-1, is EPEVTQTPSHQVTQMGQEVILRCVPISNHLYFYWYRQILGQKVEFLVSFYNNEISEKSEIFDDQFSVERPDGSNFTLKIRSTKLEDSAMYFCASSVVGYNEQFFGPGTRLTVL.

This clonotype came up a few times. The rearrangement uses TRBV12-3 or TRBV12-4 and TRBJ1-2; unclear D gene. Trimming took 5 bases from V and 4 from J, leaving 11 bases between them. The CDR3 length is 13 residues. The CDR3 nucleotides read TGTGCCAGCAGTCCCGACGCAGGCTATGGCTACACCTTC. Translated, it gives CASSPDAGYGYTF.

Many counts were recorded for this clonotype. As DNA, the CDR3 is TGTGCCAGCAGTTACGCTGGAGGGTACGAGCAGTACTTC. It is translated as CASSYAGGYEQYF. The chain combines TRBV6-6 with TRBJ2-7; D is possibly TRBD2 (6 bases). This CDR3 is 13 amino acids long. The germline V gene has CDR1 MNHNY and CDR2 SVGAGI (reference sequence). V was pared by 2 bases and J by 4 bases, with 9 bases between.

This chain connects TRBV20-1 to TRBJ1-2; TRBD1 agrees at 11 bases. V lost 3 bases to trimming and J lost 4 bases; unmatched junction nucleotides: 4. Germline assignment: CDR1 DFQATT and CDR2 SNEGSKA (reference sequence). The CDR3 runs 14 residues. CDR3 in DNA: TGCAGTGCTAGGGACAGGGGGCGTAGCTATGGCTACACCTTC. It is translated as CSARDRGRSYGYTF.

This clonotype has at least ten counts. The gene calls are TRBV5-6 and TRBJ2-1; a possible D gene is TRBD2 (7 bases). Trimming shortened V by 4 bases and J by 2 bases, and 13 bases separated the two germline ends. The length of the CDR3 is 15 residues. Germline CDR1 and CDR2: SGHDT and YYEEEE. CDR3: CASSGGRETYNEQFF. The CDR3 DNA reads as TGTGCCAGCAGCGGGGGGCGGGAGACCTACAATGAGCAGTTCTTC.

CDR3 residues: CASSQDLSGLNEKLFF. The CDR3 nucleotides read TGCGCCAGCAGCCAAGATTTAAGCGGTTTGAATGAAAAACTGTTTTTT. The chain couples TRBV4-3 to TRBJ1-4; D is uncertain. The CDR3 totals 16 residues. Germline CDR1 is LGHNA and CDR2 is YSLEER. Trimming took off 0 bases at V and 5 bases at J, with 13 bases between the two ends.

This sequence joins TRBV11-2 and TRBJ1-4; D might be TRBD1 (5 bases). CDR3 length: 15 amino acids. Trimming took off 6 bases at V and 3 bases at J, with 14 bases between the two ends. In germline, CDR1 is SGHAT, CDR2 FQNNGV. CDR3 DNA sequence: TGTGCCAGCAGGCTCCACGACAGCCCTAATGAAAAACTGTTTTTT. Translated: CASRLHDSPNEKLFF.

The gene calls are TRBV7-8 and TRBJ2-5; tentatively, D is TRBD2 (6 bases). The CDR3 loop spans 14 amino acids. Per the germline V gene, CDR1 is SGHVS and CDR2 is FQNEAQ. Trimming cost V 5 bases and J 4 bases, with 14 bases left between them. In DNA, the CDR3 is TGTGCCAGCAGCCTGGAGGGGAAAGGAGAGACCCAGTACTTC. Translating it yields CASSLEGKGETQYF.